This T cell receptor (beta chain) appears in the sequencing data of a study of blood T cell repertoires in COVID-19. Per the germline V gene, CDR1 is MNHEY and CDR2 is SVGAGI. The CDR3 extends over 15 amino acids. Trimming took off 6 bases at V and 0 bases at J, with 14 bases between the two ends. Profiled with immunoSEQ multiplex PCR; TCRdb holds only in-frame clones, not every one. The sample includes 200,000 to 250,000 clones, approximately 85% of them seen just once. This sequence was found in a woman between 45 and 60 years old with acute COVID-19. Sequencing was done on a sample of PBMCs or T cells enriched from blood (not recorded which). This sequence joins TRBV6-5 and TRBJ1-1; a weak D match, TRBD1 (6 bases). The CDR3 is CASSYTGPLNTEAFF. The CDR3 nucleotides read TGTGCCAGCAGCTATACAGGGCCCTTGAACACTGAAGCTTTCTTT.